A few counts support the clone carrying this TCR beta chain. Its antigen is unknown. This entry comes from a study of blood T cells in healthy people across ages. In the study overall: The template switching approach captured approximately one barcoded beta molecule for every two T cells.

The CDR3 is made up of 14 amino acids. CDR1 is MDHEN and CDR2 is SYDVKM in the germline V gene. Trimming cost V 8 bases and J 8 bases, with 19 bases left between them. Overall study results and limits: Total diversity from one million sequenced T cells was likely underestimated. With donor CMV status unknown, expanded clonotype changes were possibly confounded.

It was with a sample-barcoded 5' primer and a J-beta primer mix that a second PCR of about 7 to 12 cycles was run. TCRdb reprocessed the 5' RACE reads via MiXCR and lists one record per CDR3 protein. The sample records about 1.4 million distinct CDR3 sequences, 59% being singletons. The sequenced material came from blood. The rearrangement joins TRBV28 to TRBJ2-1, with a possible D match to TRBD2 (5 bases). The sequence came from a man aged 18 to 29 in good health. CDR3 coding DNA: TGTGCCAGCGGTCGGGGTATTGGGGTCGATGAGCAGTTCTTC. It specifies CASGRGIGVDEQFF. Full variable domain (missing parts from reference TRBV28 and TRBJ2-1): DVKVTQSSRYLVKRTGEKVFLECVQDMDHENMFWYRQDPGLGLRLIYFSYDVKMKEKGDIPEGYSVSREKKERFSLILESASTNQTSMYLCASGRGIGVDEQFFGPGTRLTVL.